Detailed here is one TCR beta chain. The sample originates from a study of cytomegalovirus exposure and HLA in healthy donors. Study details: An analysis done earlier identified 95 million to 140 million unique TCR beta sequences from about 179 million T cells.

V was clipped by 5 bases and J by 0 bases, with 11 bases between them. Germline V gene data show CDR1 as SGHRS and CDR2 as YFSETQ. The CDR3 has 15 residues. Researchers ran the PCR with 60 Vbeta and 13 Jbeta primers. The repertoire was sequenced with immunoSEQ multiplex PCR; TCRdb's copy has only in-frame clones and lacks some. Of some 95,000 clones listed, about 69% are singletons. The TCR was taken from a woman younger than 35 in good health and CMV-seropositive. The V and J genes are TRBV5-1 and TRBJ1-4; no clear D. The sample was PBMCs. CDR3 nucleotides: TGCGCCAGCAGGAACACAGTTGCAACTAATGAAAAACTGTTTTTT. This encodes CASRNTVATNEKLFF.